This TCR beta chain was sequenced in a study of post-analysis software for immune sequencing data (dated by TCRdb to between 2014 and 2016). The study in broad terms: Recorded disease courses included relapsing-remitting, secondary progressive and progressive-relapsing multiple sclerosis, with some patients lacking subtype annotation. Patient repertoires were compared against about a dozen previously published healthy control repertoires from donors aged roughly 6 to 25 years. A subset of samples was prepared in parallel using single-end sample barcoding, then pooled and co-amplified after Illumina adapter ligation.

The receptor library was made with PCR. Data came from an Illumina HiSeq 2500. To reduce PCR and sequencing biases, unique molecular identifiers were incorporated into the TCR beta cDNA libraries. Some 500,000 cDNA molecules were obtained for every 1 to 10 million input T cells, so each molecule roughly corresponded to one T cell. The patient libraries were prepared and sequenced using the same protocol as the earlier healthy control dataset. Samples belonging to the same batch were prepared together, multiplexed and sequenced on a shared HiSeq lane. The paper's data handling went like this. MIGEC handled the raw barcoded reads, throwing out single-read molecular identifier groups before consensus assembly and CDR3 extraction. VDJtools was used for post-analysis of the clonotype tables, with diversity normalized by down-sampling every dataset to the smallest sample size. To correct batch-related cross-sample contamination, repertoire overlap clustering matched CDR3 amino acid sequences but not nucleotide sequences. TCRdb itself trimmed the public reads at Q25 with fastp, ran MiXCR and retained productive beta chains. Rows are combined by CDR3 protein, so each entry shows the most common genes and DNA. The V and J calls follow TCRdb's processing rather than the paper's. The sample has roughly 700,000 distinct CDR3 sequences on record, 25% to 30% of them singletons. The ten largest make up approximately 0.6% of the sample.

This clonotype was counted ten times or more. Its target antigen remains unknown. One base away there is no much larger clone; base qualities are not given. The CDR3, from cysteine to phenylalanine, totals 13 residues. Only CDR3 DNA remains: 39 bases, in frame from the first base. Trimming takes 5 bases off V and 3 bases off J; junction bases not matched to a gene: 4. CDR1 DFQATT and CDR2 SNEGSKA were looked up in the germline V gene (reference sequence). The paper as a whole reports these results and caveats: When samples were clustered directly using the F measure, samples prepared in the same batch co-clustered strongly, which prompted a batch-effect correction. Significantly higher frequencies in patients than in controls were found for about five TRBV segments, including TRBV5-6, TRBV5-1 and TRBV20-1. The control group was slightly older than the multiple sclerosis patient group. Compared with controls, multiple sclerosis patients had significantly lower normalized Chao1 diversity, a finding suggesting substantial peripheral T-cell clonal expansion.

To demonstrate the VDJtools post-analysis software, the study profiled TCR beta repertoires from the peripheral blood of 13 young patients with multiple sclerosis. The multiple sclerosis patients were children and adolescents between 6 and 15 years of age. Rearrangement joined TRBV20-1 to TRBJ2-1, with 7 bases matching TRBD1. The sequence was collected from a girl between 5 and 17 years old with multiple sclerosis. Source material: blood. DNA sequence: TGCAGTGCTGGCACAGGGGACTACAATGAGCAGTTCTTC. Translated, this is CSAGTGDYNEQFF.